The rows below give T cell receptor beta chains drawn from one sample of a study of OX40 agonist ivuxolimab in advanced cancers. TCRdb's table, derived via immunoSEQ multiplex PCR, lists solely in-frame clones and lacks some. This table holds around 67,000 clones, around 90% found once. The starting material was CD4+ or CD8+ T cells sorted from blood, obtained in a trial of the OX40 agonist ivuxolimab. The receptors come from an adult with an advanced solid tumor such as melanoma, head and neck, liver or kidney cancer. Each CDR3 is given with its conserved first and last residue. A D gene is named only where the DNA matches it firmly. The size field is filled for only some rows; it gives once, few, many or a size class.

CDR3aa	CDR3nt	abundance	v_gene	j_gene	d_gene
CASSLYRAGNFGEQYF	TGTGCCAGCAGCTTATATCGAGCAGGGAATTTCGGGGAGCAGTACTTC	few	TRBV7-9	TRBJ2-7	NA
CASSSSGASNEKLFF	TGCGCCAGCAGCTCGTCCGGGGCGAGTAATGAAAAACTGTTTTTT	NA	TRBV5-1	TRBJ1-4	NA
CASSSTGHGAYNEQFF	TGTGCCAGCAGCTCTACGGGACACGGGGCCTACAATGAGCAGTTCTTC	once	TRBV7-9	TRBJ2-1	NA
CASSLDPGGARNEQFF	TGTGCCAGCAGCTTAGATCCCGGGGGGGCGAGAAATGAGCAGTTCTTC	NA	TRBV11-2	TRBJ2-1	TRBD2
CASSLQDSSNQPQHF	TGTGCCAGCAGCTTACAAGACAGTAGCAATCAGCCCCAGCATTTT	few	TRBV7-2	TRBJ1-5	NA
CASSGGGAHQPQHF	TGTGCCAGCAGTGGTGGGGGGGCCCATCAGCCCCAGCATTTT	NA	TRBV28	TRBJ1-5	NA
CAWSLRGDEKLFF	TGTGCCTGGAGCCTCAGGGGTGATGAAAAACTGTTTTTT	NA	TRBV30	TRBJ1-4	NA
CATSRERSPLHF	TGTGCCACCAGCAGAGAAAGGTCACCCCTCCACTTT	few	TRBV15	TRBJ1-6	NA
CASSLADRGNSPLHF	TGTGCCAGCAGCTTAGCAGACAGGGGGAATTCACCCCTCCACTTT	NA	TRBV7-8	TRBJ1-6	TRBD1
CASSLSAGGSTDTQYF	TGTGCCAGCAGCTTAAGTGCGGGGGGCAGCACAGATACGCAGTATTTT	NA	TRBV7-2	TRBJ2-3	TRBD2